What follows are 20 T cell receptor beta chains derived from one specimen sequenced in a study of T cells in Graves' hyperthyroidism and ophthalmopathy. Amplification of TCR beta CDR3 regions was performed using RNA transcripts as template. First-round RT-PCR of the TCR CDR3 relied on the HTBI primer set. TCRdb re-called the multiplex PCR reads with MiXCR, one entry per CDR3 protein. The sample holds some 600,000 distinct CDR3 sequences, roughly 14% seen once. Sequencing used blood. Receptors were obtained from a woman aged 30 to 39 with Graves' hyperthyroidism that later progressed to Graves' ophthalmopathy.

In this sample, this clonotype turned up a few times. V is TRBV29-1 and J is TRBJ2-7; either TRBD1 or TRBD2 may supply D (5 bases each). The CDR3 loop spans 12 amino acids. The germline V and J ends were trimmed by 8 bases and 0 bases, with 11 bases remaining between them. Germline CDR1 and CDR2: SQVTM and ANQGSEA. The CDR3 here is CSTRDGSYEQYF. CDR3 bases: TGCAGCACCCGGGACGGCTCCTACGAGCAGTACTTC.

This clonotype was counted ten times or more. This chain's CDR3 is CASSLTTVTELNTEAFF. Written as DNA, the CDR3 is TGTGCCAGCAGTTTAACTACCGTGACAGAACTAAACACTGAAGCTTTCTTT. This sequence joins TRBV28 and TRBJ1-1, with D possibly TRBD1 on 5 matching bases. Trimming took off 2 bases at V and 2 bases at J, with 18 bases between the two ends. The CDR3 has 17 residues. The germline CDR1 and CDR2 sequences are MDHEN and SYDVKM.

The table lists this clonotype with a few counts. J is TRBJ2-1 and V is TRBV3-1, with TRBD2 identical over 12 bases. The V and J ends lost 5 bases and 2 bases, in that order; junction bases with no gene match: 4. This CDR3 contains 16 residues. Germline CDR1 reads LGHDT; CDR2 reads YNNKEL (reference sequence). The CDR3 DNA reads as TGTGCCAGCAGCTCCCGGACTAGCGGGACCTACAATGAGCAGTTCTTC. Encoded protein: CASSSRTSGTYNEQFF.

This clonotype was recorded a few times. Possible read error: a much larger clone is one base away. The chain employs TRBV28 and TRBJ2-5; the D call may be TRBD1 or TRBD2 (5 bases each). CDR3 length: 14 amino acids. CDR1 and CDR2 from the germline V gene are MDHEN and SYDVKM. Here the CDR3 reads CASSLRAGQGTQYF. Here the CDR3 DNA reads TGTGCCAGCAGTTTGAGGGCAGGACAAGGGACCCAGTACTTC.

In the case of this clonotype: The junction departs from germline at one end; a sequencing error may be responsible. The genes are TRBV11-2 and TRBJ1-1; D ambiguous. The V gene's germline CDR1 is SGHAT and CDR2 FQNNGV. CDR3 length equals 14 residues. CDR3 sequence reads: CASSLGTWRTEACF. In DNA form, the CDR3 reads TGTGCCAGCAGCTTAGGAACGTGGCGCACTGAAGCTTGCTTT.

Many counts were recorded for this clonotype. J is TRBJ1-3 and V is TRBV19; D might be TRBD1 (6 bases). Trimming stripped 1 base from V and 4 bases from J, with 14 bases between. The germline V gene has CDR1 LNHDA and CDR2 SQIVND (reference sequence). The CDR3 consists of 16 residues. CDR3 DNA sequence: TGTGCCAGTAGTATAGCGGCCCGACAGGCGGGAAACACCATATATTTT. Protein sequence: CASSIAARQAGNTIYF.

In its sample, this clonotype was seen a few times. The CDR3 nucleotides read TGTGCCAGTAGTATAAGAGTACTCACAGATACGCAGTATTTT. It codes for CASSIRVLTDTQYF. The V call is TRBV19, the J call TRBJ2-3; D is undetermined. The CDR3 is made up of 14 amino acids. V was pared by 2 bases and J by 2 bases, with 8 bases between. Germline CDR1 LNHDA, CDR2 SQIVND (reference sequence).

The chain couples TRBV10-3 to TRBJ1-1; tentative D call: TRBD1 (5 bases). Per the germline V gene, CDR1 is ENHRY and CDR2 is SYGVKD. The CDR3 extends over 14 amino acids. Trimming removed 3 bases at V and 4 bases at J, with 12 bases between. CDR3 protein: CAISESRQGTEAFF. The CDR3 DNA sequence: TGTGCCATCAGTGAATCTAGGCAGGGCACTGAAGCTTTCTTT.

This clonotype has ten or more counts. Here the CDR3 reads CASMGTPGPHEQYF. The CDR3 nucleotides are TGTGCCAGCATGGGTACTCCAGGGCCCCACGAGCAGTACTTC. The genes are TRBV27 and TRBJ2-7; possibly TRBD1 for D (5 bases). The CDR3 runs to 14 residues. Trimming pared 7 bases from V and 5 bases from J, leaving 18 bases between. Germline loops: CDR1 MNHEY, CDR2 SMNVEV (reference sequence).

This clonotype was detected many times. This chain connects TRBV27 to TRBJ2-1; the match to TRBD2 covers 7 bases. The CDR3 runs 15 residues. Germline V lookup: CDR1 MNHEY, CDR2 SMNVEV (reference sequence). The V segment lost 10 bases and the J segment 5 bases; nucleotides outside the gene matches: 14. CDR3 nucleotide sequence: TGTGCCATCCGAGCCGAGGGGACTATTGACAATGAGCAGTTCTTC. Translation: CAIRAEGTIDNEQFF.

This clonotype was counted a few times. The genes are TRBV20-1 and TRBJ2-7; D uncertain. Trimming pared 0 bases from V and 5 bases from J, leaving 14 bases between. CDR3 length: 14 residues. Germline V gene sequence: CDR1 DFQATT, CDR2 SNEGSKA (reference sequence). CDR3 nucleotide sequence: TGCAGTGCTAGAGAAGAAGTCGGAACGCACGAGCAGTACTTC. It is translated as CSAREEVGTHEQYF.

This clonotype was recorded many times. The rearrangement uses TRBV6-5 and TRBJ2-7; a weak D match, TRBD2 (6 bases). Germline V gene data show CDR1 as MNHEY and CDR2 as SVGAGI. The V end was cut by 2 bases, the J end by 0 bases, with 17 bases between. The CDR3 sequence is 17 residues long. CDR3 DNA: TGTGCCAGCAGTTACGGTGGAGGGCAGGGTAGCTCCTACGAGCAGTACTTC. It translates to CASSYGGGQGSSYEQYF.

This clonotype was detected only a few times. V gene TRBV27 combines with J gene TRBJ2-1; 7 bases are a match to TRBD1. The CDR3 has 16 residues. CDR1 MNHEY and CDR2 SMNVEV come from the germline V gene (reference sequence). J gave up 0 bases and V 6 bases, and 8 bases lay outside the gene matches. The CDR3 loop is CASRTGQSISYNEQFF. The DNA of the CDR3 is TGTGCCAGCAGGACGGGACAGTCGATCTCCTACAATGAGCAGTTCTTC.

This clonotype was seen at least ten times. The V gene is TRBV6-2 or TRBV6-3, the J gene TRBJ2-2; tentatively, D is TRBD1 (6 bases). This CDR3 has 15 residues. Trimming stripped 2 bases from V and 3 bases from J, with 10 bases between. Germline V gene data show CDR1 as MNHEY and CDR2 as SVGEGT. DNA of the CDR3: TGTGCCAGCAGTTACGGGCAGGGGCACACCGGGGAGCTGTTTTTT. Translated, it gives CASSYGQGHTGELFF.

This clonotype showed up many times. This sequence joins TRBV30 and TRBJ2-2, with TRBD1 matching over 7 bases. Unmatched junction bases numbered 4, after V lost 3 bases and J lost 3 bases. Looked up from germline, CDR1 is GTSNPN and CDR2 is SVGIG (reference sequence). This CDR3 is built from 14 residues. This chain's CDR3 is CAWRVQGYTGELFF. The CDR3 coding sequence is TGTGCCTGGAGGGTACAGGGGTACACCGGGGAGCTGTTTTTT.

This clonotype appeared many times. This chain joins TRBV3-1 and TRBJ2-7; TRBD2 matches 10 bases. The CDR3 length is 11 residues. V was pared by 4 bases and J by 12 bases, with 3 bases of the junction left unmatched. Germline-derived CDR1 and CDR2 are LGHDT and YNNKEL (reference sequence). As DNA, the CDR3 is TGTGCCAGCAGCCGCGGGACTAGCGTGTACTTC. The encoded protein is CASSRGTSVYF.

This clonotype was recorded at least ten times. The chain recombines TRBV11-3 with TRBJ1-1, with D uncertain. Trimming stripped 4 bases from V and 1 base from J, with 4 bases between. The germline V gene encodes CDR1 SGHNT and CDR2 YENEEA. The length of the CDR3 is 12 residues. CDR3 coding DNA: TGTGCCAGCAGCTCAGAGAACACTGAAGCTTTCTTT. This sequence encodes CASSSENTEAFF. The complete variable domain, with remaining parts taken from reference TRBV11-3 and TRBJ1-1, reads EAGVVQSPRYKIIEKKQPVAFWCNPISGHNTLYWYLQNLGQGPELLIRYENEEAVDDSQLPKDRFSAERLKGVDSTLKIQPAELGDSAVYLCASSSENTEAFFGQGTRLTVV.

This clonotype appeared many times. This chain uses TRBV27 with TRBJ1-1, with D possibly being TRBD1 (5 bases). The CDR3 covers 15 residues. With 7 bases removed from V and 2 bases from J, the gap between germline ends came to 17 bases. Looked up from germline, CDR1 is MNHEY and CDR2 is SMNVEV (reference sequence). CDR3 protein: CASTPGTLVNTEAFF. CDR3 sequence (DNA): TGTGCCAGCACCCCCGGGACCTTGGTAAACACTGAAGCTTTCTTT.

This clonotype was picked up many times. V and J are TRBV7-2 and TRBJ1-1; TRBD1 matches 7 bases. The CDR3 has 15 residues. V dropped 5 bases and J dropped 5; count of bases not matched to a gene: 11. The germline gives CDR1 SGHTA, CDR2 FQGNSA. The CDR3 region has the DNA TGTGCCAGCAGCGCCGACAGGGCGGGATGGACTGAAGCTTTCTTT. Amino acid sequence: CASSADRAGWTEAFF.

This clonotype appeared a few times. With a much larger clone just one base away, this may be a read error. The chain employs TRBV30 and TRBJ2-5, with 9 bases that match TRBD2. Germline CDR1 is GTSNPN and CDR2 is SVGIG (reference sequence). The CDR3 covers 19 residues. CDR3 sequence (DNA): TGTGCCTGGGGTGTACCCCCCATTCCGACTAGCGGTATACGAGAGACCCAGTACTTC. It codes for CAWGVPPIPTSGIRETQYF.